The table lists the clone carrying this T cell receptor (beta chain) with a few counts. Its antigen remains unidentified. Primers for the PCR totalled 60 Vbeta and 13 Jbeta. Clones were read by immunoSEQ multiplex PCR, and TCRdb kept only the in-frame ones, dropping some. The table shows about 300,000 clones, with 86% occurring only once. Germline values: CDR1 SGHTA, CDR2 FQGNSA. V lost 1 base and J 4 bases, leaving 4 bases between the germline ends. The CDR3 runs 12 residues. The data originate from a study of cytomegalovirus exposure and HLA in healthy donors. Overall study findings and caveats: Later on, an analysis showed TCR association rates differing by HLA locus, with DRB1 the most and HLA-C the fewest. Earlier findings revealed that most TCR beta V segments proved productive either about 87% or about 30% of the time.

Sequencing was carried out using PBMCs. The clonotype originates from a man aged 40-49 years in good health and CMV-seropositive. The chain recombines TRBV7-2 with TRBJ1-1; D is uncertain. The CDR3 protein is CASSLVRTEAFF. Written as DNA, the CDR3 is TGTGCCAGCAGCTTAGTCCGCACTGAAGCTTTCTTT.